Included here is one T cell receptor beta chain sequence, with context. This entry is derived from a study of T-cell reconstitution after alpha-beta-depleted transplantation in children. Unique molecular identifiers were incorporated during preparation of the TCRbeta library. Each CDR3 protein gets one entry after TCRdb re-called the PCR reads with MiXCR. The sample includes approximately 270,000 distinct CDR3 sequences, almost 10% seen only once; the top ten take roughly 9.1%. The V gene lost 3 bases and the J gene lost 1 base, with 15 bases spanning the gap. Germline CDR1 is MNHEY and CDR2 is SVGAGI. The CDR3 is made up of 17 amino acids.

This chain joins TRBV6-5 and TRBJ2-2, with a possible D match to TRBD1 (5 bases). The sequence was obtained from a human donor who donated a stem cell graft to a child with SCID. The starting material was PBMCs from the stem cell graft donor, obtained from the stem cell graft. In nucleotides, the CDR3 is TGTGCCAGCAGTTATTCCCCTTCCGGACAGAACACCGGGGAGCTGTTTTTT. Translation: CASSYSPSGQNTGELFF.